This T cell receptor (beta chain) was identified in a study of response to subunit inactivated influenza vaccine. Study results and limitations: Every seasonal influenza vaccination brings in few new T cells, the authors suggested.

Regarding this clonotype: Antigen specificity is unknown.

Germline assignment: CDR1 SEHNR and CDR2 FQNEAQ (reference sequence). V gave up 5 bases and J gave up 0 bases; unmatched junction bases: 6. The CDR3 totals 17 residues. Each CDR3 protein is one row after TCRdb ran MiXCR on the RT-PCR reads. In the table there are about 800,000 distinct CDR3 sequences, over 20% of which are singletons. The J gene is TRBJ2-6, the V gene TRBV7-9, with 8 bases aligning to TRBD1. This receptor was identified in a man over 45 who received an inactivated influenza vaccine. Sequencing was performed on PBMCs from blood, taken roughly 5 days after vaccination. The CDR3 protein is CASSRDRYSSGANVLTF. CDR3 nucleotides: TGTGCCAGCAGCCGGGACAGGTACAGCTCTGGGGCCAACGTCCTGACTTTC.